Below, 3 T cell receptor beta chains from the same sample are listed, as sequenced in a study of cytomegalovirus exposure and HLA in healthy donors. PCR used 60 Vbeta primers and 13 Jbeta primers. Measured with immunoSEQ multiplex PCR; TCRdb has only the in-frame clones, and not every one. The sample records about 190,000 clones, around 84% being singletons. The sample was PBMCs. Receptors were obtained from a middle-aged man in good health and CMV-seropositive.

V and J are TRBV19 and TRBJ2-1; 8 nucleotides match TRBD2. This CDR3 has 15 amino acids. V shed 5 bases, J shed 2 bases, and the junction held 5 bases outside the gene matches. CDR1 LNHDA and CDR2 SQIVND come from the germline V gene (reference sequence). The CDR3 coding sequence is TGTGCCAGTAGTGTCAGCGGGAGCCCCTACAATGAGCAGTTCTTC. It specifies CASSVSGSPYNEQFF.

The J gene is TRBJ2-3, the V gene TRBV11-1; 12 nucleotides line up with TRBD1. The CDR3 sequence is 16 residues long. CDR1 is SGHAT, CDR2 FQDESV, per germline (reference sequence). Unmatched junction bases numbered 9, after V lost 5 bases and J lost 6 bases. The CDR3 coding sequence is TGTGCCAGCAGCCGGGCGGGACAGGGGGCATTGGATACGCAGTATTTT. Translating gives CASSRAGQGALDTQYF. The full variable domain, with the rest looked up from reference TRBV11-1 and TRBJ2-3, is EAEVAQSPRYKITEKSQAVAFWCDPISGHATLYWYRQILGQGPELLVQFQDESVVDDSQLPKDRFSAERLKGVDSTLKIQPAELGDSAMYLCASSRAGQGALDTQYFGPGTRLTVL.

The J gene is TRBJ2-7, the V gene TRBV4-1; TRBD1 is a possible D gene (6 bases). V lost 0 bases and J lost 2, with 14 bases in between. The CDR3 spans 16 residues. Germline CDR1 and CDR2: MGHRA and YSYEKL. Here the CDR3 DNA reads TGCGCCAGCAGCCAAGATACCGGGACAAAAGCCTACGAGCAGTACTTC. Translated: CASSQDTGTKAYEQYF.